The 15 T cell receptor beta chains reported below all come from one sample, sequenced in a study of blood T cell repertoires in COVID-19. Profiling relied on immunoSEQ multiplex PCR, and the TCRdb table lists in-frame clones only, not all of them. This table holds a few hundred thousand clones, 86% found once. The sample was peripheral blood. The source of these receptors is a man aged 18 to 29 with active or convalescent COVID-19.

This chain connects TRBV5-1 to TRBJ1-1; D remains unclear. Germline lookup yields CDR1 SGHRS and CDR2 YFSETQ. The V end was cut by 1 base, the J end by 6 bases, with 13 bases between. The CDR3 contains 14 residues. The CDR3 coding sequence is TGCGCCAGCAGCTTGAATGGGCTGTCGTCTGAAGCTTTCTTT. Amino acids: CASSLNGLSSEAFF.

The chain recombines TRBV15 with TRBJ2-5; TRBD2 aligns across 14 bases. Germline V gene lookup returns CDR1 LNHNV and CDR2 YYDKDF (reference sequence). J lost 5 bases, V lost 3 bases, and 8 bases had no gene match. CDR3 size: 17 residues. The CDR3 nucleotides are TGTGCCACCAGCAGTGGGACTAGCGGGAGAGTTTGGGAGACCCAGTACTTC. It yields the protein CATSSGTSGRVWETQYF.

This clone was seen many times. The chain uses TRBV7-9 and TRBJ2-7, with a possible D match to TRBD1 (6 bases). This CDR3 is 15 amino acids long. CDR1 SEHNR and CDR2 FQNEAQ come from the germline V gene (reference sequence). Trimming removed 3 bases at V and 5 bases at J, with 17 bases between. The CDR3 DNA follows: TGTGCCAGCAGCTTCGGACAGACAGAAGCCGACGAGCAGTACTTC. Translating gives CASSFGQTEADEQYF. The full variable domain, completed using reference TRBV7-9 and TRBJ2-7, is DTGVSQNPRHKITKRGQNVTFRCDPISEHNRLYWYRQTLGQGPEFLTYFQNEAQLEKSRLLSDRFSAERPKGSFSTLEIQRTEQGDSAMYLCASSFGQTEADEQYFGPGTRLTVT.

The CDR3 DNA follows: TGTGCCAGCTCACCCGCTGTAGGGGTCTCTGGAAACACCATATATTTT. Translation: CASSPAVGVSGNTIYF. V is TRBV18 and J is TRBJ1-3; D possibly corresponds to TRBD1 (5 bases). The germline V and J ends were trimmed by 3 bases and 0 bases, with 12 bases remaining between them. The CDR3 extends over 16 amino acids. CDR1 is KGHSH, CDR2 LQKENI, per germline.

The chain is built from TRBV7-9 and TRBJ1-1; a possible D gene is TRBD1 (6 bases). The germline V gene encodes CDR1 SEHNR and CDR2 FQNEAQ (reference sequence). Trimming left V 6 bases short and J 4 bases short, with 27 bases between. This CDR3 has 18 amino acids. CDR3 coding DNA: TGTGCCAGCAGGCGAATGGTAGTGCGGGGGCGGAATGGCACTGAAGCTTTCTTT. It is translated as CASRRMVVRGRNGTEAFF.

Comment on this clone: The conserved final phenylalanine or tryptophan is absent from the CDR3, which likely points to a read error. No DNA is shown, since the ends of the CDR3 on it are uncertain; the CDR3 is the one TCRdb lists. The chain links TRBV19 to TRBJ1-2; the table's D call, TRBD1, was not checked against the DNA. The CDR3 is 13 residues long, counting both termini. The V gene's germline CDR1 is LNHDA and CDR2 SQIVND (reference sequence). CDR3 sequence: CASRATGTGMLRV.

With respect to this clone: Other DNA sequences in this sample translate to the same CDR3. The chain recombines TRBV5-1 with TRBJ2-1; D call uncertain. Germline CDR1 SGHRS, CDR2 YFSETQ. Trimming cost V 0 bases and J 3 bases, with 7 bases left between them. This CDR3 has 14 residues. CDR3 sequence: CASSLDVSYNEQFF. CDR3 bases: TGCGCCAGCAGCTTGGATGTCAGCTACAATGAGCAGTTCTTC.

The chain uses TRBV5-1 and TRBJ1-2, with D unclear. This CDR3 contains 12 residues. Trimming left V 2 bases short and J 8 bases short, with 10 bases between. Germline CDR1 SGHRS, CDR2 YFSETQ. CDR3 nucleotides: TGCGCCAGCAGCTTAGAGGGTAGGGGCTACACCTTC. This gives the protein CASSLEGRGYTF.

Details on this clone: Other nucleotide sequences from this sample produce the same CDR3. The J gene is TRBJ2-1, the V gene TRBV2; the match to TRBD2 covers 8 bases. The V gene's germline CDR1 is SNHLY and CDR2 FYNNEI. The length of the CDR3 is 15 residues. Germline trimming cut 7 bases from V and 9 bases from J; bases unmatched to any gene: 14. CDR3 DNA sequence: TGTGCCAGCACCCTATCCGGGACTAGTCGAGGTGAGCAGTTCTTC. Its protein product is CASTLSGTSRGEQFF.

The chain joins TRBV4-2 to TRBJ2-1; D is perhaps TRBD1 (5 bases). The CDR3 consists of 15 residues. V was shortened by 1 base and J by 5 bases, with 12 bases between the two germline ends. Germline CDR1 reads LGHNA; CDR2 reads YNFKEQ. CDR3 protein: CASSQVLGQNNEQFF. CDR3 nucleotide sequence: TGTGCCAGCAGCCAAGTTCTGGGGCAAAACAATGAGCAGTTCTTC.

The rearrangement uses TRBV10-3 and TRBJ1-2; D perhaps matches TRBD1 (6 bases). The CDR3 loop spans 15 amino acids. CDR1 is ENHRY and CDR2 is SYGVKD in the germline V gene. V lost 0 bases to trimming and J lost 4 bases, with 12 bases between them. The CDR3 sequence is CAISESGDKIYGYTF. Here the CDR3 DNA reads TGTGCCATCAGTGAGTCTGGGGACAAGATCTATGGCTACACCTTC.

This chain connects TRBV27 to TRBJ2-4; D uncertain. V lost 0 bases and J 7 bases, leaving 10 bases between the germline ends. The CDR3 has 14 residues. Germline V gene lookup returns CDR1 MNHEY and CDR2 SMNVEV (reference sequence). CDR3 in amino acids: CASSLSTWQNIQYF. CDR3 DNA sequence: TGTGCCAGCAGTTTATCGACTTGGCAGAACATTCAGTACTTC.

The rearrangement uses TRBV6-5 and TRBJ2-1; 9 positions agree with TRBD2. Germline CDR1 reads MNHEY; CDR2 reads SVGAGI. V was clipped by 6 bases and J by 9 bases; unmatched bases: 12. The CDR3 runs 15 residues. CDR3 in DNA: TGTGCCAGCAGACCCTCTGGGCGGGGGGGAAGTGAGCAGTTCTTC. Encoded protein: CASRPSGRGGSEQFF.

The chain couples TRBV3-1 (or the pseudogene TRBV3-2) to TRBJ1-5; D is unresolved. The CDR3 sequence is 14 residues long. Germline CDR1 and CDR2: LGHDT and YNNKEL (reference sequence). V lost 4 bases and J lost 3, with 10 bases in between. The CDR3 coding sequence is TGTGCCAGCAGCCCTACAGAAATCAATCAGCCCCAGCATTTT. Translating gives CASSPTEINQPQHF.

This chain uses TRBV7-3 with TRBJ2-5; D is possibly TRBD1 (6 bases). Trimming took 2 bases from V and 3 from J, leaving 13 bases between them. The CDR3 runs 15 residues. The germline gives CDR1 SGHTA, CDR2 FQGTGA. The CDR3 is CASSLGWQGKETQYF. CDR3 DNA: TGTGCCAGCAGCTTAGGGTGGCAGGGGAAAGAGACCCAGTACTTC.